This TCR beta chain was found in a study of radiation and T cells in renal cell carcinoma. Trimming at V came to 2 bases and at J to 2 bases, leaving 17 bases not matched to a gene. The CDR3 has 20 residues. Germline CDR1 reads MNHNS; CDR2 reads SASEGT. Using immunoSEQ multiplex PCR, the repertoire was profiled, and TCRdb retains in-frame clones only, with some absent. Seen here are about 8,100 clones, roughly two thirds observed once, and the top ten hold 20%. Study-level findings and limits: Top 100 clonotypes averaged roughly 50% in irradiated versus about 43% in nephrectomy-only tumors. Sampling covered only around 1 g of each tumor. Dominant CDR3 motifs occupied more repertoire in irradiated than control tumors.

The treatment: treatment-naive control, cytoreductive nephrectomy. Control tumors came from treatment-naive patients without prior radiation. Note on this clone: Its antigen is not known.

The sample consisted of tumor tissue, taken from a patient whose treatment was nephrectomy without radiotherapy. This sequence joins TRBV6-1 and TRBJ1-2; 10 positions match TRBD1. This receptor was taken from a man aged 55-75 years with renal cell carcinoma. The CDR3 region is CASSEPPSGTGAHGNYGYTF. In DNA form, the CDR3 reads TGTGCCAGCAGTGAACCCCCCTCGGGGACAGGGGCTCATGGGAACTATGGCTACACCTTC.